The subject of this entry is one T cell receptor (beta chain). At collection, donors were nominally healthy, but unrecorded immune exposures were probable. The source of the sample is a study of cytomegalovirus exposure and HLA in healthy donors. Turning to the study itself: HLA-typed donors contributed approximately 92 million unique TCRs, which were held in an early data release.

The V and J ends lost 1 base and 1 base respectively, with 8 bases between them. Per the germline V gene, CDR1 is LGHNA and CDR2 is YNFKEQ. The CDR3 consists of 14 residues. Use of 60 Vbeta and 13 Jbeta primers characterized the PCR. The protocol was immunoSEQ multiplex PCR, while the TCRdb copy is restricted to in-frame clones and leaves out a portion. Of roughly 180,000 clones in the sample, roughly 74% were seen once. This sequence originates from a female donor in good health and CMV-seronegative. The gene calls are TRBV4-2 and TRBJ2-7; D possibly corresponds to TRBD2 (6 bases). Sequencing input: PBMCs. CDR3 protein: CASSQVAVSYEQYF. In nucleotides, the CDR3 is TGTGCCAGCAGCCAAGTAGCGGTTTCCTACGAGCAGTACTTC.